What follows describes a single TCR beta chain. Its target is unknown. The authors incorporated unique molecular identifiers into the TCR beta cDNA libraries. TCRdb re-called the PCR reads through MiXCR, storing one row per CDR3 protein. The sample lists 500,000 to 600,000 distinct CDR3 sequences, 44% occurring once. These data belong to a study of post-analysis software for immune sequencing data. Findings of the study overall: TRBV segments more frequent in patients than in controls numbered roughly 5 and included TRBV5-6, TRBV5-1 and TRBV20-1.

This CDR3 comprises 12 residues. Trimming stripped 2 bases from V and 6 bases from J, with 5 bases between. Germline V gives CDR1 ENHRY, CDR2 SYGVKD. Sequenced material: blood. The gene calls are TRBV10-3 and TRBJ2-1; no firm D call. This clonotype was obtained from a girl aged 10 to 17 with multiple sclerosis. The CDR3 region has the DNA TGTGCCATCAGTGAGCAGGCCAATGAGCAGTTCTTC. Encoded protein: CAISEQANEQFF.